Listed here is a single T cell receptor (beta chain). The antigen remains undetermined. These data belong to a study of immune evolution from preneoplasia to lung adenocarcinoma. CDR1 SGHRS and CDR2 YFSETQ come from the germline V gene. The CDR3 is made up of 14 amino acids. The V end was cut by 4 bases, the J end by 3 bases, with 14 bases between. Each case's diagnosis was confirmed by two pathologists on H&E. Whole-study findings and limits: Normal lung had the highest top T cell clone frequencies. Later-stage lesions appeared to have more T cells, more diversity, less clonality.

Sequencing used immunoSEQ multiplex PCR; TCRdb keeps in-frame clones, though not all of them. The table has approximately 6,700 clones, 78% seen once. Source material: FFPE adjacent normal lung tissue. The chain has TRBV5-1 and TRBJ2-7, with D possibly called TRBD1 or TRBD2 (5 bases each). The origin of this receptor is a person aged 55-80 years with lung adenocarcinoma. The CDR3 is CASSPGAELYEQYV. The CDR3, as DNA: TGCGCCAGCAGCCCCGGGGCTGAGCTCTACGAGCAGTACGTC.